This TCR beta chain came from a study of blood T cell repertoires in COVID-19. Study background: Some COVID-19 samples were acute and others convalescent; all came from the United States, Italy and Spain. T cells, B-cell-depleted T cells, or PBMCs provided the cDNA or gDNA that served as material.

As handled by the study authors: Estimation of nucleated cell counts was performed using reference gene primer amplification. The method was immunoSEQ multiplex PCR; TCRdb's version includes in-frame clones alone and lacks a portion of them. The V and J calls and clone size come from that table; D and trimming were worked out from the DNA. The sample lists some 250,000 clones, roughly 79% occurring once. Germline loops: CDR1 ENHRY, CDR2 SYGVKD. The V gene lost 8 bases and the J gene lost 2 bases, with 12 bases spanning the gap. This CDR3 is 13 amino acids long. This receptor was taken from a woman aged 60-70 years with active or convalescent COVID-19. The sequenced sample consisted of peripheral blood. V and J are TRBV10-3 and TRBJ2-5, with D possibly matching TRBD2 (6 bases). Here the CDR3 reads CAISVRGQETQYF. The CDR3 DNA reads as TGTGCCATCTCCGTCCGGGGGCAAGAGACCCAGTACTTC.